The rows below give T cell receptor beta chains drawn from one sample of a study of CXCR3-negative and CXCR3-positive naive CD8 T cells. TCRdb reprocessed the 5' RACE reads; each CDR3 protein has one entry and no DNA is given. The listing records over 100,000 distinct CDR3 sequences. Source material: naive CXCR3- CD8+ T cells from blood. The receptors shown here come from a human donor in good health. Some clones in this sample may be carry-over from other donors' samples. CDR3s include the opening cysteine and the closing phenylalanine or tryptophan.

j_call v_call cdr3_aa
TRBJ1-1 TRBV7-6 CASSLGQGPIAFF
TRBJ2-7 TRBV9 CASSVAWQGAYEQYF
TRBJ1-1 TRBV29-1 CSVEEPPGQGFFVNTEAFF
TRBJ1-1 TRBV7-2 CASSLDRGGTEAFF
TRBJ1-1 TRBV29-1 CSVTTGLTSEAFF
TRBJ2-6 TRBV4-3 CASSQGGQGPSGANVLTF
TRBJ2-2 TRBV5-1 CASSLGDLDTGELFF
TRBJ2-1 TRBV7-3 CASSLQGNEQFF
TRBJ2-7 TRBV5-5 CASSLGASGGYEQYF
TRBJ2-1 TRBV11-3 CASSSGNEQFF
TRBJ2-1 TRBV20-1 CSAPVTSGSLHEQFF
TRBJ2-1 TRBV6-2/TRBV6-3 CASSHAYEQFF
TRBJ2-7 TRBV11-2 CASSLDLREQYF
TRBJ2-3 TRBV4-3 CASSQDPGVRSDTQYF
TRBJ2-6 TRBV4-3 CASSHEGASSGANVLTF
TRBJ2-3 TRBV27 CASSLSLSSTDTQYF
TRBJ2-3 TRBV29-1 CSVVSGRLDTQYF
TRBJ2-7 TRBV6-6 CASSDTGTGAREQYF
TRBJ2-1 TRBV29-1 CSVDRAYNEQFF
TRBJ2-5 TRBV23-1 CATTRDRGPFSAQETQYF
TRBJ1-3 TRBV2 CASSDGTGNTIYF
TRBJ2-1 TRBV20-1 CSARVVGSYNEQFF
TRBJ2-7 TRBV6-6 CASSYDGYEQYF
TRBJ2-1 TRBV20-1 CSARDLGSRAGGPLFFNEQFF
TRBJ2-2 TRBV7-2 CASSLRGHTGELFF
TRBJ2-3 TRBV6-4 CASSVTVATQYF
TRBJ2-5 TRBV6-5 CASRRWQGLQETQYF
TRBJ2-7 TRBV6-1 CASSDRRGSYEQYF
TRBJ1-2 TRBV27 CASSFSAGNIYGYTF
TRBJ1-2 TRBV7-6 CASRPVGSGDYGYTF
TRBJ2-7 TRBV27 CASSWGAEPNLQYF
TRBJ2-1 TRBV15 CATSRRPISSGGYNEQFF
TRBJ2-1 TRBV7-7 CASSPTPTNEQFF
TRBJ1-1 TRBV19 CATRKGTQTEVFF
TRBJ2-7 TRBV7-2 CASSPGTRIHEQYF
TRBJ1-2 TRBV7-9 CASSLASRVHGYTF
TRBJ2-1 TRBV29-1 CSVWTDYNEQFF
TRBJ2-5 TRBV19 CASSKIPLSGKGETQYF
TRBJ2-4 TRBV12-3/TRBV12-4 CASSFIAGESKNIQYF
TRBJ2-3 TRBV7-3 CASSRPLDTQYF
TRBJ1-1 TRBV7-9 CASSLAAEMNTEAFF
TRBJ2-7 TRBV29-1 CSVVWVGEQYF
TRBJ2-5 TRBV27 CASSFLGQGETGETQYF
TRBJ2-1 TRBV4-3 CASSPTSGGGDEQFF
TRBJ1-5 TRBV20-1 CSARDRGSNQPQHF
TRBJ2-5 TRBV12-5 CASAITGTSGQETQYF
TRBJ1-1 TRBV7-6 CASGGGGEAFF
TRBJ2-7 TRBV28 CASSPGTADSYEQYF
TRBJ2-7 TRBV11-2 CASSFGTGEVYEQYF
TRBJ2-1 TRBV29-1 CSAVEDNEQFF
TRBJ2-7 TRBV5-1 CASSFGTGDYEQYF
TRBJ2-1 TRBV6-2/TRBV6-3 CASEIRGNEQFF
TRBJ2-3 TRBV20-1 CSASETPGRTDTQYF
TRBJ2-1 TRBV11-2 CASSSTLAPNVQFF
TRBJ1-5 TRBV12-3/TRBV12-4 CASSSSSNQPQHF
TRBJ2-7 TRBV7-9 CASSPQRGTKSYEQYF
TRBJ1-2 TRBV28 CASSLIRAGYGYTF
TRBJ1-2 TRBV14 CASSQGASLYGYTF
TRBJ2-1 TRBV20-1 CSARGLLSSYNEQFF